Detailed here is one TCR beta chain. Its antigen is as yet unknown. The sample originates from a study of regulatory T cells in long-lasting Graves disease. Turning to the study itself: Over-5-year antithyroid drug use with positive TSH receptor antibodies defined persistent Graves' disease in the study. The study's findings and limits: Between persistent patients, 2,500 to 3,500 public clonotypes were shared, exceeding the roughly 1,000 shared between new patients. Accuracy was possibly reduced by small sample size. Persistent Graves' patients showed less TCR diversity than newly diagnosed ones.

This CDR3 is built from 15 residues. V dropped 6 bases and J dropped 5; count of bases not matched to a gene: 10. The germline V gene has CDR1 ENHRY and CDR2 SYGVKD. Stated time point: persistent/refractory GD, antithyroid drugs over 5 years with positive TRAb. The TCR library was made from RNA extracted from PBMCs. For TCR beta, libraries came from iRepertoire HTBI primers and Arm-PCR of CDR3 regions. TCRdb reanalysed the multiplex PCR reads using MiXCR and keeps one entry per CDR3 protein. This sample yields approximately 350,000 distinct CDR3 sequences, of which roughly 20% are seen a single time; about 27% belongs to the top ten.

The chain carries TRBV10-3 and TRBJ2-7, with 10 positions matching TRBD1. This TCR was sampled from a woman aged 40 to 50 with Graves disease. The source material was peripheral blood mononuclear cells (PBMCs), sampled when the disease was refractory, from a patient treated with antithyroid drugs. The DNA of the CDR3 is TGTGCCATCAGGGATCCGGGACAGGGGAATGACGAGCAGTACTTC. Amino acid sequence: CAIRDPGQGNDEQYF.